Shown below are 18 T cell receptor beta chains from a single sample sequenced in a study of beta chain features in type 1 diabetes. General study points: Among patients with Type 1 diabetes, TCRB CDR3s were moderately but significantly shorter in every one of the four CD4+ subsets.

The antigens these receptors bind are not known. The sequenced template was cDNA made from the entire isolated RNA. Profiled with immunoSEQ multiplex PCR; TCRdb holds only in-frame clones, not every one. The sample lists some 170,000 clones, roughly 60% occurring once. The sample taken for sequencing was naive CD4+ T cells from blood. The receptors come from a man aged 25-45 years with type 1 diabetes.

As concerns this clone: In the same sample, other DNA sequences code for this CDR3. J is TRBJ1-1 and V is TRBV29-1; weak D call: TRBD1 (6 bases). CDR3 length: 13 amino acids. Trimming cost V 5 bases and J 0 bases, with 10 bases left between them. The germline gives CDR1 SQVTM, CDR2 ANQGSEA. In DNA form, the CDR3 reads TGCAGCGTTACGGGACAACTGAACACTGAAGCTTTCTTT. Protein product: CSVTGQLNTEAFF.

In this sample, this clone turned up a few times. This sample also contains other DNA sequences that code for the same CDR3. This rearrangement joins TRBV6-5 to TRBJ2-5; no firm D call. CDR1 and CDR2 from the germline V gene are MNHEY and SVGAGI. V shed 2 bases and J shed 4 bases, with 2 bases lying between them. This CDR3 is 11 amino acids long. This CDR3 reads CASSYGETQYF. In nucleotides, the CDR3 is TGTGCCAGCAGTTACGGAGAGACCCAGTACTTC.

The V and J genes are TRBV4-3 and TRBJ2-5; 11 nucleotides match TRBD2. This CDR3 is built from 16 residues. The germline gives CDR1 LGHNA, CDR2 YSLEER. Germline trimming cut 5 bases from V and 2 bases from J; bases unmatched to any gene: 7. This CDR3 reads CASSARLAGTQETQYF. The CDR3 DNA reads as TGCGCCAGCAGCGCGAGACTAGCGGGGACACAAGAGACCCAGTACTTC.

In nucleotides, the CDR3 is TGCAGTGCCGAGGACTTCGGGGAGCTGTTTTTT. Amino acid sequence: CSAEDFGELFF. The gene calls are TRBV20-1 and TRBJ2-2; TRBD2 is a possible D gene (5 bases). This CDR3 spans 11 amino acids. Trimming pared 6 bases from V and 7 bases from J, leaving 9 bases between. Germline V gene lookup returns CDR1 DFQATT and CDR2 SNEGSKA (reference sequence).

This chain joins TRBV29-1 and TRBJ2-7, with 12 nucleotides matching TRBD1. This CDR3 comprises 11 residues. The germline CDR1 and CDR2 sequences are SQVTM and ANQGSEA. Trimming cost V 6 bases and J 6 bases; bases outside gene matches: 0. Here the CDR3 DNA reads TGCAGCGTGGGACAGGGGGCCGAGCAGTACTTC. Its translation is CSVGQGAEQYF.

This chain's CDR3 is CASSTGLVGDEQYF. The CDR3 coding sequence is TGTGCCAGCAGCACGGGACTAGTTGGCGACGAGCAGTACTTC. The chain carries TRBV7-2 and TRBJ2-7, with 8 bases matching TRBD2. V dropped 5 bases and J dropped 5; count of bases not matched to a gene: 8. The CDR3 spans 14 residues. The germline V gene encodes CDR1 SGHTA and CDR2 FQGNSA.

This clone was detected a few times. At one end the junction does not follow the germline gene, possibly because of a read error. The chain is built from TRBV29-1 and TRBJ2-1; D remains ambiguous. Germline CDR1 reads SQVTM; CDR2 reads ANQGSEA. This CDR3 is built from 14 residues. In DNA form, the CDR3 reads TGCAGCGCTGAAGACCCATTCTCCTACAATGAGCAGTTCTTC. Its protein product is CSAEDPFSYNEQFF.

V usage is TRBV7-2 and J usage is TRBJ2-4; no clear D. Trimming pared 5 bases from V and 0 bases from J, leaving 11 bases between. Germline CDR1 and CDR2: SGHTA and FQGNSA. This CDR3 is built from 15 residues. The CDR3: CASSPRILAKNIQYF. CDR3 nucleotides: TGTGCCAGCAGCCCCCGCATACTAGCCAAAAACATTCAGTACTTC.

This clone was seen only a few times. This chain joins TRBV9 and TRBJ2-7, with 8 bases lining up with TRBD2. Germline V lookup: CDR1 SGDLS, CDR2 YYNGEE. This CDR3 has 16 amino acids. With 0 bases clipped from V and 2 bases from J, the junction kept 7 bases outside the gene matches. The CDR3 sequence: CASSVGGSGVTYEQYF. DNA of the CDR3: TGTGCCAGCAGCGTAGGAGGTAGCGGGGTTACCTACGAGCAGTACTTC. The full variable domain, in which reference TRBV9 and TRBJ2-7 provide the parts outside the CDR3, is DSGVTQTPKHLITATGQRVTLRCSPRSGDLSVYWYQQSLDQGLQFLIQYYNGEERAKGNILERFSAQQFPDLHSELNLSSLELGDSALYFCASSVGGSGVTYEQYFGPGTRLTVT.

CDR3 amino acids: CASSPPLDRGQVTQYF. As DNA, the CDR3 is TGCGCCAGCAGCCCCCCTCTGGACAGGGGGCAGGTGACCCAGTACTTC. This chain joins TRBV5-1 and TRBJ2-5; 11 bases map to TRBD1. The CDR3 contains 16 residues. V lost 4 bases and J lost 7; bases outside the gene matches: 12. CDR1 is SGHRS, CDR2 YFSETQ, per germline.

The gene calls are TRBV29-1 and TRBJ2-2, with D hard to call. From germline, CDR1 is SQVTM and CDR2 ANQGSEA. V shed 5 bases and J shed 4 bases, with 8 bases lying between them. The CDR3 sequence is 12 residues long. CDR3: CSVQAFTGELFF. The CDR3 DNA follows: TGCAGCGTTCAAGCGTTCACCGGGGAGCTGTTTTTT.

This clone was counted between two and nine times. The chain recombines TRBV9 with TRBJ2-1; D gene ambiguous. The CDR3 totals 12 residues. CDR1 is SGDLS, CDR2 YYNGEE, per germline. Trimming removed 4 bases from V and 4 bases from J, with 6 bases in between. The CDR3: CASSTAYNEQFF. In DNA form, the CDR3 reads TGTGCCAGCAGCACAGCTTACAATGAGCAGTTCTTC.

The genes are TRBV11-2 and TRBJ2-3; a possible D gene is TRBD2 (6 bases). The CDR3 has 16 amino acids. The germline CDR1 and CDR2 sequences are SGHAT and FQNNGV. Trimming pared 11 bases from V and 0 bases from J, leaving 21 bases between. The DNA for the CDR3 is TGTGCCGTCAAAAGGGGCGCCGGGGGAAGCACAGATACGCAGTATTTT. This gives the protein CAVKRGAGGSTDTQYF.

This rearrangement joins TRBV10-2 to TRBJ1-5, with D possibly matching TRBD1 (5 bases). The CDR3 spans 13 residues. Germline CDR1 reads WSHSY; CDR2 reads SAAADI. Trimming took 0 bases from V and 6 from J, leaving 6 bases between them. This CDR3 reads CASSESGVQPQHF. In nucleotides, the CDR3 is TGCGCCAGCAGTGAGTCGGGGGTTCAGCCCCAGCATTTT.

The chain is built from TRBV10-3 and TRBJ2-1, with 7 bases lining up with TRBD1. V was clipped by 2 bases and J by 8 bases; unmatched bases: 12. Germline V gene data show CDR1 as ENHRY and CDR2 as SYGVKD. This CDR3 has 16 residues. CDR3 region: CAISENGIHRGDEQFF. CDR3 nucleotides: TGTGCCATCAGTGAGAACGGGATCCACAGGGGTGATGAGCAGTTCTTC.

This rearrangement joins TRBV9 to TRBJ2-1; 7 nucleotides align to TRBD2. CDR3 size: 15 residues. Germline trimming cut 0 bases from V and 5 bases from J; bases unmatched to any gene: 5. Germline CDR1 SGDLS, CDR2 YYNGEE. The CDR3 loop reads CASSVVGTINNEQFF. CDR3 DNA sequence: TGTGCCAGCAGCGTAGTCGGGACTATAAACAATGAGCAGTTCTTC.

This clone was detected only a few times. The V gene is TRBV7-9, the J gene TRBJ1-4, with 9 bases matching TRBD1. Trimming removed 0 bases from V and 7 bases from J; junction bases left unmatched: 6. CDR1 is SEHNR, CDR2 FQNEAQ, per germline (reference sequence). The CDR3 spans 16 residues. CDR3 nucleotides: TGTGCCAGCAGCTTAGCCGCGGGGACAGGGCGTGAAAAACTGTTTTTT. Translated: CASSLAAGTGREKLFF.

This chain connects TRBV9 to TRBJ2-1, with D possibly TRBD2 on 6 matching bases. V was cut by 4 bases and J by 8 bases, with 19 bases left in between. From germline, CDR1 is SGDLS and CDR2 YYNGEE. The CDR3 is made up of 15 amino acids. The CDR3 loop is CASSSHGGGHDEQFF. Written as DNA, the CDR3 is TGTGCCAGCAGCTCACACGGAGGAGGGCACGATGAGCAGTTCTTC.